The 20 T cell receptor beta chains reported below all come from one sample, sequenced in a study of cytomegalovirus exposure and HLA in healthy donors. 60 Vbeta and 13 Jbeta primers were used in PCR. Assay used: immunoSEQ multiplex PCR; TCRdb lists only in-frame clones, some missing. The data contain about 200,000 clones, 70% to 80% of them singletons. What was sequenced was PBMCs. These receptors originate from a man younger than 45 in good health and CMV-seronegative.

This sequence joins TRBV30 and TRBJ1-1; D unclear. Germline V gene data show CDR1 as GTSNPN and CDR2 as SVGIG (reference sequence). V was cut by 4 bases and J by 0 bases, with 15 bases left in between. The CDR3 is made up of 15 amino acids. CDR3 loop: CAWTPPAAMNTEAFF. The DNA of the CDR3 is TGTGCCTGGACCCCCCCCGCGGCTATGAACACTGAAGCTTTCTTT.

The J gene is TRBJ2-7, the V gene TRBV19, with TRBD1 matching 7 bases. Trimming at V came to 5 bases and at J to 7 bases, leaving 11 bases not matched to a gene. The CDR3 covers 14 residues. CDR1 and CDR2 from the germline V gene are LNHDA and SQIVND (reference sequence). The CDR3 DNA follows: TGTGCCAGTAGTCCCGACGACAGGGAAAGGGAGCAGTACTTC. Translated: CASSPDDREREQYF.

The chain joins TRBV5-6 to TRBJ2-5; possible D gene TRBD1, 6 bases. This CDR3 has 13 amino acids. Germline V CDR1 and CDR2: SGHDT, YYEEEE. V lost 2 bases to trimming and J lost 4 bases, with 9 bases between them. CDR3 nucleotides: TGTGCCAGCAGCTTTGACAGGAGAGAGACCCAGTACTTC. Translated, it gives CASSFDRRETQYF.

The chain employs TRBV18 and TRBJ2-1; TRBD1 matches 7 bases. With V trimmed by 5 bases and J by 4 bases, 23 bases remained unmatched. This CDR3 comprises 20 residues. Germline CDR1 reads KGHSH; CDR2 reads LQKENI. CDR3 sequence reads: CASSSQGQVLLVTSYNEQFF. In DNA form, the CDR3 reads TGTGCCAGCTCATCGCAAGGACAGGTCCTCTTAGTTACCTCATACAATGAGCAGTTCTTC.

Remarks on this clone: At the DNA level, this CDR3 is encoded by other sequences in the same sample as well. V gene TRBV25-1 combines with J gene TRBJ2-3, with 7 bases that match TRBD1. V was clipped by 9 bases and J by 6 bases; unmatched bases: 15. The CDR3 is 15 amino acids. CDR1 MGHDK and CDR2 SYGVNS come from the germline V gene. The CDR3 sequence is CASTDREPEQDTQYF. The CDR3 nucleotides read TGTGCCAGTACCGACAGGGAACCCGAACAGGATACGCAGTATTTT.

The V gene is TRBV5-4, the J gene TRBJ1-6; possible D gene TRBD1, 6 bases. Per the germline V gene, CDR1 is SGHNT and CDR2 is YYREEE (reference sequence). Trimming took off 2 bases at V and 8 bases at J, with 11 bases between the two ends. The CDR3 contains 14 residues. The CDR3 reads CASSFKGVDSPLHF. CDR3 coding DNA: TGTGCCAGCAGCTTTAAGGGGGTAGATTCACCCCTCCACTTT.

The gene calls are TRBV11-3 and TRBJ2-3; a possible D gene is TRBD1 (5 bases). The V gene's germline CDR1 is SGHNT and CDR2 YENEEA. The V and J ends lost 1 base and 6 bases respectively, with 11 bases between them. The CDR3 extends over 14 amino acids. The CDR3: CASSLGQGGDTQYF. CDR3 coding DNA: TGTGCCAGCAGCTTAGGCCAGGGTGGGGATACGCAGTATTTT.

This rearrangement joins TRBV12-5 to TRBJ1-2, with D possibly matching TRBD1 (5 bases). There are 16 residues in the CDR3. The V end lost 0 bases, the J end lost 4 bases, and 15 bases lay between the germline ends. CDR1 is LGHNT and CDR2 is FRNRAP in the germline V gene. The CDR3 region is CASGLVGRVGSYGYTF. Here the CDR3 DNA reads TGTGCTAGTGGTTTGGTAGGCAGGGTGGGCTCCTATGGCTACACCTTC.

This clone was counted once. The chain employs TRBV28 and TRBJ2-7; 8 nucleotides agree with TRBD2. There are 16 residues in the CDR3. Germline V gene sequence: CDR1 MDHEN, CDR2 SYDVKM. Unmatched junction bases numbered 11, after V lost 4 bases and J lost 3 bases. For the CDR3, the DNA is TGTGCCAGCAGTTGGGGGCAAGCGGGAGAGGGCTACGAGCAGTACTTC. Its protein is CASSWGQAGEGYEQYF.

The chain links TRBV5-1 to TRBJ1-5, with D tentatively TRBD1 (6 bases). The V gene lost 0 bases and the J gene lost 3 bases, with 7 bases spanning the gap. The CDR3 extends over 14 amino acids. Germline loops: CDR1 SGHRS, CDR2 YFSETQ. CDR3 sequence: CASSLGGLNQPQHF. As DNA, the CDR3 is TGCGCCAGCAGCTTGGGGGGGCTCAATCAGCCCCAGCATTTT.

V is TRBV29-1 and J is TRBJ2-1, with 7 bases fitting TRBD1. This CDR3 is built from 13 residues. CDR1 and CDR2 (germline): SQVTM, ANQGSEA. The J segment lost 8 bases and the V segment lost 5 bases, leaving 9 bases of the junction unmatched. For the CDR3, the DNA is TGCAGCGTTAGACAGGGACCAGGGCATGAGCAGTTCTTC. Amino acids: CSVRQGPGHEQFF.

The chain couples TRBV2 to TRBJ1-1, with 8 positions matching TRBD1. V lost 6 bases, J lost 1 base, and 7 bases stayed unmatched. This CDR3 spans 15 amino acids. In germline, CDR1 is SNHLY, CDR2 FYNNEI. This CDR3 reads CASSRDGQGNTEAFF. CDR3 bases: TGTGCCAGCAGCCGAGATGGACAGGGGAACACTGAAGCTTTCTTT.

The chain couples TRBV6-6 to TRBJ1-5, with D maybe TRBD1 (6 bases). V was shortened by 4 bases and J by 4 bases, with 8 bases between the two germline ends. The CDR3 runs to 13 residues. Germline V CDR1 and CDR2: MNHNY, SVGAGI (reference sequence). CDR3 DNA sequence: TGTGCCAGCAGTTTACAGGGTAATCAGCCCCAGCATTTT. Residues: CASSLQGNQPQHF.

This sequence joins TRBV5-6 and TRBJ2-3; possibly TRBD2 for D (5 bases). The V end lost 2 bases, the J end lost 2 bases, and 9 bases lay between the germline ends. Germline loops: CDR1 SGHDT, CDR2 YYEEEE. This CDR3 comprises 14 residues. The CDR3 region is CASSFVGATDTQYF. CDR3 sequence (DNA): TGTGCCAGCAGCTTTGTGGGAGCCACAGATACGCAGTATTTT.

The V call is TRBV18, the J call TRBJ2-1; tentatively, D is TRBD2 (5 bases). V lost 5 bases, J lost 7 bases, and 9 bases lay in between. The germline CDR1 and CDR2 sequences are KGHSH and LQKENI. The CDR3 is made up of 12 amino acids. Here the CDR3 reads CASSGLGNEQFF. CDR3 DNA sequence: TGTGCCAGCTCAGGACTCGGGAATGAGCAGTTCTTC.

This sequence joins TRBV6-5 and TRBJ2-7; a weak D match, TRBD1 (5 bases). The CDR3 contains 14 residues. Trimming removed 2 bases at V and 7 bases at J, with 15 bases between. Germline assignment: CDR1 MNHEY and CDR2 SVGAGI. The chain's CDR3 is CASSYDWGGREQYF. The CDR3 region has the DNA TGTGCCAGCAGTTACGACTGGGGCGGAAGGGAGCAGTACTTC.

The CDR3 sequence: CASSETGQIVTDTQYF. The CDR3 DNA reads as TGTGCCAGCAGTGAAACCGGACAGATCGTCACAGATACGCAGTATTTT. The chain recombines TRBV6-1 with TRBJ2-3; D possibly corresponds to TRBD1 (6 bases). This CDR3 is 16 amino acids long. The V and J ends lost 2 bases and 2 bases respectively, with 14 bases between them. Germline V CDR1 and CDR2: MNHNS, SASEGT.

The chain combines TRBV30 with TRBJ2-7, with a possible D match to TRBD1 (5 bases). The CDR3 is made up of 12 amino acids. Trimming took 3 bases from V and 3 from J, leaving 9 bases between them. CDR1 GTSNPN and CDR2 SVGIG come from the germline V gene (reference sequence). The CDR3 region has the DNA TGTGCCTGGAGCCTGACAGTCTACGAGCAGTACTTC. Protein product: CAWSLTVYEQYF.

This clone has only one observation. The chain carries TRBV19 and TRBJ1-1; no clear D. CDR3 length: 14 amino acids. Trimming left V 6 bases short and J 6 bases short, with 17 bases between. Germline loops: CDR1 LNHDA, CDR2 SQIVND (reference sequence). CDR3: CASRVGTESAEAFF. CDR3 in DNA: TGTGCCAGTAGAGTCGGAACAGAATCAGCTGAAGCTTTCTTT.

This clone was detected only once. The chain recombines TRBV5-1 with TRBJ2-7; weak D call: TRBD2 (6 bases). The CDR3 totals 14 residues. V lost 1 base to trimming and J lost 3 bases, with 11 bases between them. Germline V gene lookup returns CDR1 SGHRS and CDR2 YFSETQ. CDR3 nucleotides: TGCGCCAGCAGCTTGCGCGGGACCTACTACGAGCAGTACTTC. Its protein product is CASSLRGTYYEQYF.